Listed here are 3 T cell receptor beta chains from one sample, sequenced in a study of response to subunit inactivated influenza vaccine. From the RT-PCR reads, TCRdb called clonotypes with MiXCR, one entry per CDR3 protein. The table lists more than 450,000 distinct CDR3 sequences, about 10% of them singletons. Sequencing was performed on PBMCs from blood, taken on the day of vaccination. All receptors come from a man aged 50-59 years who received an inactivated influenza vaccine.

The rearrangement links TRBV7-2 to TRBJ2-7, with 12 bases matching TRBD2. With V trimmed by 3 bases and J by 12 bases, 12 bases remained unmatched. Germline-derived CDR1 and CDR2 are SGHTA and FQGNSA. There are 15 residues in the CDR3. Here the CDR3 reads CASSLNTGTSGSRYF. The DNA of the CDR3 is TGTGCCAGCAGCTTGAACACCGGGACTAGCGGGTCGCGGTACTTC.

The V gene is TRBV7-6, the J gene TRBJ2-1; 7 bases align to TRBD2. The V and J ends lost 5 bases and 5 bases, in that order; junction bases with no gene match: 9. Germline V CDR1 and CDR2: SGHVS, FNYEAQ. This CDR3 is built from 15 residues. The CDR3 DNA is TGTGCCAGCAGCCACGGACTAGGAGCGGACAATGAGCAGTTCTTC. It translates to CASSHGLGADNEQFF.

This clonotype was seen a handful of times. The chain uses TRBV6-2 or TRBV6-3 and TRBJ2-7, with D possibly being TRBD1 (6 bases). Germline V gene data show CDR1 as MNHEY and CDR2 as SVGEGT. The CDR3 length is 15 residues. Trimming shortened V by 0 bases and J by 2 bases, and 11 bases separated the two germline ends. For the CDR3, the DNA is TGTGCCAGCAGTTACTCGATTTCAGGGGCCTACGAGCAGTACTTC. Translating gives CASSYSISGAYEQYF.